The 20 T cell receptor beta chains below were found in one sample sequenced in a study of blood T cell repertoires in COVID-19 (dated by TCRdb to the early 2020s). Library preparation was by the immunoSEQ multiplex PCR assay. Here the immuneACCESS table is served through TCRdb, limited to in-frame sequences with V and J called. Missing clones are a known gap in these copies; in checked studies unresolved V genes cover under half, and the rest lacks a known reason. The sample profile shows approximately 220,000 clones; roughly 84% of them were found once. The ten largest make up 6.8% of the sample. The sample consisted of PBMCs or T cells enriched from blood (not recorded which). All receptors come from a woman between 40 and 50 years old who had recovered from COVID-19.

This rearrangement joins TRBV28 to TRBJ2-3; tentatively, D is TRBD1 (5 bases). The CDR3 is 17 amino acids. CDR1 is MDHEN and CDR2 is SYDVKM in the germline V gene. V lost 3 bases and J lost 3, with 19 bases in between. The CDR3 DNA is TGTGCCAGCAGTTTCTCCTCAGGGAATGGGGCGACAGATACGCAGTATTTT. Its translation: CASSFSSGNGATDTQYF.

This chain uses TRBV7-8 with TRBJ2-3; the match to TRBD2 covers 9 bases. The CDR3 loop spans 17 amino acids. J was trimmed by 2 bases and V by 1 base; bases with no gene match: 7. Germline CDR1 and CDR2: SGHVS and FQNEAQ. The chain's CDR3 is CASSLEVTSGNTDTQYF. The CDR3 region has the DNA TGTGCCAGCAGCTTAGAAGTGACTAGCGGTAACACAGATACGCAGTATTTT.

This chain uses TRBV3-1 (or the pseudogene TRBV3-2) with TRBJ2-3, with TRBD1 matching 10 bases. V shed 4 bases, J shed 4 bases, and the junction held 14 bases outside the gene matches. The CDR3 is made up of 18 amino acids. Germline CDR1 is LGHDT and CDR2 is YNNKEL (reference sequence). Here the CDR3 reads CASSRREGRTGGPDTQYF. The DNA for the CDR3 is TGTGCCAGCAGCCGCCGAGAAGGTAGGACAGGGGGACCAGATACGCAGTATTTT.

The gene calls are TRBV19 and TRBJ1-4; D not resolved. V lost 1 base to trimming and J lost 0 bases, with 6 bases between them. The length of the CDR3 is 15 residues. Germline loops: CDR1 LNHDA, CDR2 SQIVND (reference sequence). The CDR3 here is CASSIAPATNEKLFF. The CDR3 DNA sequence: TGTGCCAGTAGTATAGCGCCAGCAACTAATGAAAAACTGTTTTTT. Filled out from reference TRBV19 and TRBJ1-4, the complete variable domain reads DGGITQSPKYLFRKEGQNVTLSCEQNLNHDAMYWYRQDPGQGLRLIYYSQIVNDFQKGDIAEGYSVSREKKESFPLTVTSAQKNPTAFYLCASSIAPATNEKLFFGSGTQLSVL.

The chain links TRBV6-5 to TRBJ1-5; D unclear. The CDR3 loop spans 12 amino acids. Trimming took 11 bases from V and 0 from J, leaving 8 bases between them. Germline CDR1 reads MNHEY; CDR2 reads SVGAGI. The CDR3 DNA follows: TGTGCCCCTCGGGGTAGCAATCAGCCCCAGCATTTT. Amino acid sequence: CAPRGSNQPQHF.

The chain is built from TRBV7-9 and TRBJ1-1, with 8 bases fitting TRBD1. There are 15 residues in the CDR3. V shed 1 base and J 3 bases; nucleotides not matched to a gene: 4. The germline V gene encodes CDR1 SEHNR and CDR2 FQNEAQ (reference sequence). CDR3: CASSLGRGLDTEAFF. The DNA for the CDR3 is TGTGCCAGCAGCTTAGGCAGGGGGCTGGACACTGAAGCTTTCTTT.

The chain employs TRBV6-5 and TRBJ1-5; D not certain. Germline V gene sequence: CDR1 MNHEY, CDR2 SVGAGI. V gave up 6 bases and J gave up 4 bases, with 10 bases separating them. The CDR3 totals 13 residues. DNA for the CDR3: TGTGCCAGCAGCGTAGTCCCGAATCAGCCCCAGCATTTT. As protein: CASSVVPNQPQHF.

This chain connects TRBV19 to TRBJ1-5, with TRBD1 identical over 8 bases. The CDR3 contains 17 residues. CDR1 LNHDA and CDR2 SQIVND come from the germline V gene (reference sequence). The V and J ends lost 2 bases and 5 bases, in that order; junction bases with no gene match: 11. CDR3 DNA sequence: TGTGCCAGTAGTATACGGTGGACAGGGTATATCGATCAGCCCCAGCATTTT. Translating it yields CASSIRWTGYIDQPQHF.

The rearrangement joins TRBV23-1 to TRBJ1-1; 9 nucleotides align to TRBD1. TRBV23-1 falls under the ORF class, with uncertain function. This CDR3 is built from 15 residues. The trim removed 3 bases at V and 4 bases at J, leaving 6 bases unmatched. The CDR3 DNA follows: TGCGCCAGCAGTCATGGGACAGGGTCTTCCACTGAAGCTTTCTTT. It codes for CASSHGTGSSTEAFF.

The chain is built from TRBV7-2 and TRBJ2-3, with unresolved D. Germline CDR1 SGHTA, CDR2 FQGNSA. The V end was cut by 0 bases, the J end by 2 bases, with 15 bases between. The CDR3 length is 17 residues. In DNA form, the CDR3 reads TGTGCCAGCAGCTTAGCGCCGGGTAGATCGGTCACAGATACGCAGTATTTT. It encodes CASSLAPGRSVTDTQYF.

The chain joins TRBV28 to TRBJ1-6; D not resolved. Germline assignment: CDR1 MDHEN and CDR2 SYDVKM. The ends were cut back, 7 bases at V and 10 bases at J, with 11 bases in the middle. The CDR3 totals 12 residues. The CDR3 bases are TGTGCCAGCAAATCGTGGAGGTCACCCCTCCACTTT. Its translation: CASKSWRSPLHF. The variable domain in full, completed from reference TRBV28 and TRBJ1-6, reads DVKVTQSSRYLVKRTGEKVFLECVQDMDHENMFWYRQDPGLGLRLIYFSYDVKMKEKGDIPEGYSVSREKKERFSLILESASTNQTSMYLCASKSWRSPLHFGNGTRLTVT.

This clone was found once. The chain employs TRBV5-1 and TRBJ2-3, with D possibly matching TRBD1 (6 bases). The ends were cut back, 4 bases at V and 3 bases at J, with 15 bases in the middle. Germline V gene lookup returns CDR1 SGHRS and CDR2 YFSETQ. CDR3 size: 15 residues. CDR3 in amino acids: CASSHPGQGTDTQYF. The CDR3 coding sequence is TGCGCCAGCAGCCACCCGGGACAAGGGACAGATACGCAGTATTTT.

This clone is a singleton in its sample. The chain employs TRBV7-2 and TRBJ2-7; D is ambiguous. This CDR3 is built from 15 residues. CDR1 and CDR2 from the germline V gene are SGHTA and FQGNSA. V lost 5 bases and J lost 6, with 20 bases in between. CDR3 DNA sequence: TGTGCCAGCAGCGCACAATGGGCCTCGATGGGCGAGCAGTACTTC. This encodes CASSAQWASMGEQYF.

V is TRBV6-5 and J is TRBJ2-2; possible D gene TRBD1, 6 bases. Germline CDR1 MNHEY, CDR2 SVGAGI. Deletions cut 2 bases from V and 3 bases from J, with 13 bases between. The CDR3 consists of 16 residues. The CDR3 DNA follows: TGTGCCAGCAGTTACCTCGATACAGGGTACACCGGGGAGCTGTTTTTT. Translated: CASSYLDTGYTGELFF.

V and J are TRBV25-1 and TRBJ1-2; 11 bases agree with TRBD1. Unmatched junction bases numbered 7, after V lost 3 bases and J lost 4 bases. This CDR3 spans 16 amino acids. The germline V gene has CDR1 MGHDK and CDR2 SYGVNS. The CDR3 loop reads CASSDPRTGGVYGYTF. The CDR3 nucleotides read TGTGCCAGCAGTGATCCTAGGACAGGGGGCGTCTATGGCTACACCTTC.

The V and J genes are TRBV18 and TRBJ1-2; no reliable D call. There are 13 residues in the CDR3. Between the trimmed V and J ends, which lost 6 bases and 8 bases, there was a span of 16 bases. Germline CDR1 reads KGHSH; CDR2 reads LQKENI. CDR3 residues: CASSLITGEGYTF. The CDR3 DNA follows: TGTGCCAGCTCCCTCATTACGGGAGAAGGCTACACCTTC.

Here the CDR3 reads CASRSLLGRQGNNSPLHF. As DNA, the CDR3 is TGTGCCAGCAGGTCTCTGTTAGGACGACAGGGGAACAATTCACCCCTCCACTTT. The chain recombines TRBV28 with TRBJ1-6, with 8 positions matching TRBD1. The CDR3 length is 18 residues. The germline gives CDR1 MDHEN, CDR2 SYDVKM. The junction had 17 bases not matched to a gene; V was cut back by 6 bases and J by 7 bases.

This clone has only a few counts. This sequence joins TRBV30 and TRBJ2-2; TRBD2 might be the D (7 bases). Trimming took off 8 bases at V and 8 bases at J, with 21 bases between the two ends. The CDR3 spans 14 residues. CDR1 and CDR2 (germline): GTSNPN, SVGIG (reference sequence). This CDR3 is CAPRGRERLGELFF. In DNA form, the CDR3 reads TGTGCCCCTAGGGGGAGGGAAAGGCTTGGGGAGCTGTTTTTT. The variable domain in full, completed from reference TRBV30 and TRBJ2-2, reads SQTIHQWPATLVQPVGSPLSLECTVEGTSNPNLYWYRQAAGRGLQLLFYSVGIGQISSEVPQNLSASRPQDRQFILSSKKLLLSDSGFYLCAPRGRERLGELFFGEGSRLTVL.

This chain links TRBV6-5 with TRBJ2-3; TRBD2 matches 11 bases. The CDR3 runs to 16 residues. Germline trimming cut 4 bases from V and 2 bases from J; bases unmatched to any gene: 5. Germline V gene lookup returns CDR1 MNHEY and CDR2 SVGAGI. CDR3 sequence (DNA): TGTGCCAGCAGTTCCCCGGGACTAGCGGCCACAGATACGCAGTATTTT. It translates to CASSSPGLAATDTQYF.

This clone was counted many times. The J gene is TRBJ1-3, the V gene TRBV12-5, with 8 bases lining up with TRBD1. CDR1 is LGHNT and CDR2 is FRNRAP in the germline V gene. V lost 6 bases and J lost 3; bases outside the gene matches: 13. This CDR3 has 17 amino acids. The CDR3 DNA reads as TGTGCTAGTGGATCTTCCGGGACAGGCAACCATGGAAACACCATATATTTT. As protein: CASGSSGTGNHGNTIYF.